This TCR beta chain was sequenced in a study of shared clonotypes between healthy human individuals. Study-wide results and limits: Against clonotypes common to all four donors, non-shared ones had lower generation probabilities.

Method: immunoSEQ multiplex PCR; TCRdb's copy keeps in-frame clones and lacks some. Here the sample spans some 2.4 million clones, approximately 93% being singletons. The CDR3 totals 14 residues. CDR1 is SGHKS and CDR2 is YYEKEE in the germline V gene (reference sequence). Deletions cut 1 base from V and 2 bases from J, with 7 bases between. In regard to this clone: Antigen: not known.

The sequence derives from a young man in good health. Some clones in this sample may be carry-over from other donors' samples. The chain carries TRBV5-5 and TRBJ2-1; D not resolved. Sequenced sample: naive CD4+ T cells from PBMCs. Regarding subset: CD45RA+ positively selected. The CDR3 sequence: CASSLRTAYNEQFF. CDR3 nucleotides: TGTGCCAGCAGCTTGCGAACGGCCTACAATGAGCAGTTCTTC. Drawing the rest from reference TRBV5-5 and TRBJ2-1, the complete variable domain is DAGVTQSPTHLIKTRGQQVTLRCSPISGHKSVSWYQQVLGQGPQFIFQYYEKEERGRGNFPDRFSARQFPNYSSELNVNALLLGDSALYLCASSLRTAYNEQFFGPGTRLTVL.